These T cell receptor beta chains were read from a single sample in a study of blood T cells in healthy people across ages. MiXCR, run by TCRdb on the 5' RACE reads, gives a single entry per CDR3 protein. The top ten clones hold around 0.7% of a sample with over a million distinct CDR3 sequences, roughly a quarter of them seen once. The same sample was also studied in work on T cells of mothers and their children.

The sequencing input was blood. The receptors shown here come from a girl aged 2-10 years in good health. CDR3s include the opening cysteine and the closing phenylalanine or tryptophan. The order of the fields is CDR3 DNA, CDR3 protein, J gene, V gene, D gene, clone size. D genes are given only for firm matches. Expanded clones get a size class; other rows say once, few or many, or leave the size out.

TGTGCCAGCAAACGGACGGGCCTCGACACGAAAAACATTCAGTACTTC,CASKRTGLDTKNIQYF,TRBJ2-4,TRBV2,-,-
TGTGCCAGCAGCTTAGCGCCCGGGAGTGAGCAGTTCTTC,CASSLAPGSEQFF,TRBJ2-1,TRBV7-8,-,few
TGTGCCAGCAGCGGACGGGCGTCCTACGAGCAGTACTTC,CASSGRASYEQYF,TRBJ2-7,TRBV7-2,-,-
TGTGCCATCGCGGGACAGGGAGGGTGGGAGCAGTACTTC,CAIAGQGGWEQYF,TRBJ2-7,TRBV10-3,TRBD1,-
TGTGCCGCAGGAATACAGGGGGCGAATCAGCCCCAGCATTTT,CAAGIQGANQPQHF,TRBJ1-5,TRBV27,TRBD1,few
TGTGCCAGCAGTTCCCTTCTCCCATACGTTAGCGGGGGTCCGTACAATGAGCAGTTCTTC,CASSSLLPYVSGGPYNEQFF,TRBJ2-1,TRBV27,TRBD2,-
TGTGCCAGCAGCCTGGGTAAGGGGGGAGTGAACACTGAAGCTTTCTTT,CASSLGKGGVNTEAFF,TRBJ1-1,TRBV9,-,-
TGTGCCAGCAGCGGTTTAGCGATCCCTCGCACAGATACGCAGTATTTT,CASSGLAIPRTDTQYF,TRBJ2-3,TRBV9,-,few
TGCGCCAGCAGACAGGAAACGGGCAGGGGGTTGAATGGCTACACCTTC,CASRQETGRGLNGYTF,TRBJ1-2,TRBV5-1,TRBD1,-
TGTGCCAGCAGTTTTTTAACAGGGGAGTGGAATGAGCAGTTCTTC,CASSFLTGEWNEQFF,TRBJ2-1,TRBV27,TRBD1,-
TGTGCCAGCAGCCAACCTACTAGAGACCCAGATACGCAGTATTTT,CASSQPTRDPDTQYF,TRBJ2-3,TRBV4-2,-,few
TGTGCCAGCAGCCAGACAGGGGGGGCTACGGAGCAGTACTTC,CASSQTGGATEQYF,TRBJ2-7,TRBV9,TRBD1,few
TGTGCCAGCAGCTTAGGGATCCGGGGGGGGTTGGGGAATGAGCAGTTCTTC,CASSLGIRGGLGNEQFF,TRBJ2-1,TRBV7-2,TRBD2,-
TGTGCCAGCAGCCTCCAGGGGGGGGAGAGGGAGACCCAGTACTTC,CASSLQGGERETQYF,TRBJ2-5,TRBV7-2,-,-
TGTGCCAGCGCGGCGGACAATTCCAATCAGCCCCAGCATTTT,CASAADNSNQPQHF,TRBJ1-5,TRBV27,-,-
TGTGCCAGCAGTTTCGGTTCCGGATTAAACACTGAAGCTTTCTTT,CASSFGSGLNTEAFF,TRBJ1-1,TRBV27,-,-
TGTGCCAGCAGCCCCCGGGGGATATCCTACGAGCAGTACTTC,CASSPRGISYEQYF,TRBJ2-7,TRBV12-3/TRBV12-4,-,many
TGTGCCAGCAGCCAAGATTGGAGGGGCCTTACCTACGAGCAGTACTTC,CASSQDWRGLTYEQYF,TRBJ2-7,TRBV3-1,-,-
TGTGCCATCAGTGAAAGGGGGGAAGAAAGTGAAAAACTGTTTTTT,CAISERGEESEKLFF,TRBJ1-4,TRBV10-3,-,-
TGCAGCGTTTCCCCAGGGGATAAGGGTGCCCACTATGGCTACACCTTC,CSVSPGDKGAHYGYTF,TRBJ1-2,TRBV29-1,-,-
TGTGCCAGCAGTCCGTCGGACAGGGGGAAGACCCAGTACTTC,CASSPSDRGKTQYF,TRBJ2-5,TRBV12-3/TRBV12-4,TRBD1,few
TGTGCCAGCAGTTCCAGGGGGACAGGGAACGAGCAGTACTTC,CASSSRGTGNEQYF,TRBJ2-7,TRBV6-2/TRBV6-3,TRBD1,-
TGTGCCAGCAGTTTGCAGGGAACGCTCAATCAGCCCCAGCATTTT,CASSLQGTLNQPQHF,TRBJ1-5,TRBV27,-,-
TGTGCCAGCAGCTCACTAGACAGAGACCAAGAGACCCAGTACTTC,CASSSLDRDQETQYF,TRBJ2-5,TRBV7-9,-,-
TGTGCCAGCAGCACCCAGGGAGGGTTAGCCAAAAACATTCAGTACTTC,CASSTQGGLAKNIQYF,TRBJ2-4,TRBV9,TRBD2,few
TGTGCCAGCGCGGGACTAGCGGTGGAGACCCAGTACTTC,CASAGLAVETQYF,TRBJ2-5,TRBV28,TRBD2,many
TGCAGTGCTAGAGTCCCTAGCGGGGGGCGGGTCCACAATGAGCAGTTCTTC,CSARVPSGGRVHNEQFF,TRBJ2-1,TRBV20-1,TRBD2,-
TGTGCCAGCAGCTCCCTGGGGGGCAGAGAGGAGCAGTTCTTC,CASSSLGGREEQFF,TRBJ2-1,TRBV11-2,-,few